The clone carrying this T cell receptor (beta chain) turned up a few times. Its antigen remains unidentified. The sample is drawn from a study of regulatory T cells in long-lasting Graves disease. Study-wide results and limits: Shared public clonotypes totalled 2,741 in persistent patients, compared with around 930 in new patients. TCR diversity in persistent Graves' patients was below that of newly diagnosed ones.

In building TCR beta libraries, iRepertoire HTBI primers were used together with Arm-PCR of CDR3 regions. TCRdb re-called the multiplex PCR reads through MiXCR, storing one row per CDR3 protein. The data show about 530,000 distinct CDR3 sequences, about 16% seen once. The CDR3 consists of 15 residues. Deletions cut 1 base from V and 0 bases from J, with 7 bases between. Germline CDR1 and CDR2: MNHNS and SASEGT. Sample time point: newly diagnosed GD, antithyroid drugs for less than 3 months. Researchers made the TCR library from RNA that was extracted from PBMCs. These data also featured in a second study, about T cells in Graves' hyperthyroidism and ophthalmopathy. That publication notes: Stable hyperthyroidism was separated from ophthalmopathy by a model based on 13 V-J features.

The specimen was peripheral blood mononuclear cells (PBMCs), collected at new diagnosis, from a patient treated with antithyroid drugs. The chain employs TRBV6-1 and TRBJ2-1; D is ambiguous. This sequence was found in a woman aged 35 to 59 with Graves disease. In DNA form, the CDR3 reads TGTGCCAGCAGTGAAGGGCGGAGCTCCTACAATGAGCAGTTCTTC. It codes for CASSEGRSSYNEQFF.